The present T cell receptor beta chain was sequenced within a study of T cell responses to AZD1222 COVID-19 vaccine. Overall study findings and caveats: It should be noted that donors were predominantly white British and more often female, and clonal diversity was possibly underestimated. Among vaccine-associated CD4 TCRs, coverage spanned spike, with dominance at 160-218 and 743-854.

Germline V CDR1 and CDR2: LGHDT, YNNKEL (reference sequence). V shed 3 bases and J shed 7 bases, with 7 bases lying between them. The CDR3 is 12 residues long. TCRdb keeps only in-frame clones here, not all; method: immunoSEQ multiplex PCR. The data contain some 73,000 clones, roughly 87% of them seen just once; the ten biggest clones take up 9.3%. In regard to this clone: The antigen remains undetermined.

The source material was peripheral blood, sampled 28 days after the second AZD1222 dose. The receptor comes from an adult who received the AZD1222 COVID-19 vaccine. This sequence joins TRBV3-1 (or the pseudogene TRBV3-2) and TRBJ1-5; D unclear. CDR3 bases: TGTGCCAGCAGCCATCACGAGCAGCCCCAGCATTTT. It codes for CASSHHEQPQHF.